Listed here are 28 T cell receptor beta chains from one sample, sequenced in a study of T cell responses to AZD1222 COVID-19 vaccine. The data were produced by immunoSEQ multiplex PCR, yet TCRdb's version contains in-frame clones alone and is incomplete. The data contain roughly 150,000 clones, just over 90% of them singletons. The sample here was peripheral blood, taken on day 0 of AZD1222 vaccination. The receptors originated from an adult in good health.

This clone was counted once. This rearrangement joins TRBV12-5 to TRBJ2-7; D not resolved. CDR1 is LGHNT and CDR2 is FRNRAP in the germline V gene. V dropped 5 bases and J dropped 0 bases, with 11 bases sitting between them. This CDR3 is 14 amino acids long. CDR3 sequence reads: CASGAPEVSYEQYF. The CDR3 coding sequence is TGTGCTAGTGGTGCCCCAGAGGTCTCCTACGAGCAGTACTTC.

The rearrangement joins TRBV3-1 (or the pseudogene TRBV3-2) to TRBJ2-6, with 9 bases aligning to TRBD1. Per the germline V gene, CDR1 is LGHDT and CDR2 is YNNKEL (reference sequence). With 10 bases clipped from V and 0 bases from J, the junction kept 10 bases outside the gene matches. This CDR3 region has 17 residues. CDR3 DNA: TGTGCCACCCCGACAGGGGGACCAAGCTCTGGGGCCAACGTCCTGACTTTC. It is translated as CATPTGGPSSGANVLTF.

The chain joins TRBV18 to TRBJ1-2; D not resolved. Looked up from germline, CDR1 is KGHSH and CDR2 is LQKENI. Trimming removed 5 bases at V and 3 bases at J, with 13 bases between. The CDR3 sequence is 14 residues long. The CDR3 region is CASSIMESHYGYTF. The CDR3 nucleotides are TGTGCCAGCTCAATAATGGAGTCCCACTATGGCTACACCTTC.

The chain combines TRBV21-1 with TRBJ1-1; the tabulated D call, TRBD1, remains unverified against the DNA. TRBV21-1 is recorded as a pseudogene. CDR3 length: 14 amino acids. In DNA, the CDR3 is TGTGCCAGCAGCCGGGACAAGGGAGTCACTGAAGCTTTCTTT. It codes for CASSRDKGVTEAFF.

The rearrangement uses TRBV3-1 (or the pseudogene TRBV3-2) and TRBJ1-3; possible D gene TRBD1, 5 bases. The CDR3 length is 14 residues. CDR1 LGHDT and CDR2 YNNKEL come from the germline V gene (reference sequence). Trimming pared 6 bases from V and 4 bases from J, leaving 13 bases between. The CDR3 sequence: CASSGDRYGNTIYF. CDR3 bases: TGTGCCAGCAGTGGGGACCGCTACGGAAACACCATATATTTT.

This chain links TRBV6-5 with TRBJ2-7; the D gene is possibly TRBD1 (5 bases). The CDR3 extends over 14 amino acids. Trimming removed 6 bases from V and 5 bases from J, with 17 bases in between. CDR1 and CDR2 from the germline V gene are MNHEY and SVGAGI. The CDR3 is CASSQGLAADEQYF. As DNA, the CDR3 is TGTGCCAGCAGCCAGGGCCTGGCGGCTGACGAGCAGTACTTC.

The CDR3 DNA follows: TGCAGCGTCCGGACAGGGAGTGGATACGAGCAGTACTTC. Protein sequence: CSVRTGSGYEQYF. The gene calls are TRBV29-1 and TRBJ2-7, with 8 bases identical to TRBD1. V gave up 6 bases and J gave up 4 bases; unmatched junction bases: 8. CDR1 and CDR2 from the germline V gene are SQVTM and ANQGSEA. This CDR3 is 13 amino acids long.

V and J are TRBV19 and TRBJ1-5; maybe TRBD1 (5 bases). V dropped 7 bases and J dropped 8 bases, with 21 bases sitting between them. From germline, CDR1 is LNHDA and CDR2 SQIVND (reference sequence). CDR3 length equals 15 residues. The CDR3 loop is CASTRSGRDGKPQHF. The CDR3 nucleotides are TGTGCCAGTACAAGGTCGGGCAGGGATGGCAAGCCCCAGCATTTT.

The chain carries TRBV5-4 and TRBJ2-7; 8 positions agree with TRBD2. V lost 3 bases to trimming and J lost 4 bases; unmatched junction nucleotides: 12. This CDR3 is 16 amino acids long. Germline V CDR1 and CDR2: SGHNT, YYREEE (reference sequence). The CDR3 reads CASSSETGTRGYEQYF. In DNA form, the CDR3 reads TGTGCCAGCAGCTCTGAAACCGGGACTAGGGGTTACGAGCAGTACTTC.

V usage is TRBV7-9 and J usage is TRBJ2-3; no firm D call. Trimming took off 3 bases at V and 0 bases at J, with 7 bases between the two ends. The CDR3 spans 14 residues. Germline CDR1 and CDR2: SEHNR and FQNEAQ (reference sequence). The CDR3 sequence: CASSFPTSTDTQYF. In DNA, the CDR3 is TGTGCCAGCAGCTTCCCTACTAGCACAGATACGCAGTATTTT.

The gene calls are TRBV4-3 and TRBJ1-6, with D maybe TRBD1 (5 bases). This CDR3 has 14 amino acids. The V and J ends lost 1 base and 14 bases respectively, with 15 bases between them. Germline CDR1 reads LGHNA; CDR2 reads YSLEER. In nucleotides, the CDR3 is TGCGCCAGCAGCCAAGGGTCAAGGGGCGGGACCCTCCACTTT. Translating it yields CASSQGSRGGTLHF.

J is TRBJ1-4 and V is TRBV28; the match to TRBD1 covers 7 bases. CDR3 size: 15 residues. Trimming took 4 bases from V and 3 from J; bases not matched to a gene: 5. The germline V gene encodes CDR1 MDHEN and CDR2 SYDVKM. The DNA for the CDR3 is TGTGCCAGCAGTTCTCCGGGACAGCCTAATGAAAAACTGTTTTTT. It encodes CASSSPGQPNEKLFF.

The chain recombines TRBV30 with TRBJ1-5; D gene unclear. The ends were cut back, 2 bases at V and 4 bases at J, with 9 bases in the middle. CDR3 length: 13 residues. The germline CDR1 and CDR2 sequences are GTSNPN and SVGIG (reference sequence). CDR3 amino acids: CAWSRRGNQPQHF. The CDR3 bases are TGTGCCTGGAGTCGTCGCGGAAATCAGCCCCAGCATTTT.

The rearrangement joins TRBV9 to TRBJ1-2, with a tentative D call TRBD1 (5 bases). The CDR3 consists of 12 residues. Germline V CDR1 and CDR2: SGDLS, YYNGEE. With 0 bases removed from V and 6 bases from J, the gap between germline ends came to 6 bases. The CDR3 spells CASSVDRNGYTF. The DNA for the CDR3 is TGTGCCAGCAGCGTAGACAGGAATGGCTACACCTTC.

V and J are TRBV18 and TRBJ1-6, with TRBD1 matching 8 bases. V shed 3 bases and J 10 bases; nucleotides not matched to a gene: 8. Per germline, CDR1 KGHSH and CDR2 LQKENI. The CDR3 length is 15 residues. DNA for the CDR3: TGTGCCAGCTCACCTCGACAGGGGTCCGAATCACCCCTCCACTTT. Residues: CASSPRQGSESPLHF.

V and J are TRBV11-2 and TRBJ2-7, with TRBD2 as a possible D gene (5 bases). The V end lost 3 bases, the J end lost 3 bases, and 9 bases lay between the germline ends. Germline assignment: CDR1 SGHAT and CDR2 FQNNGV. This CDR3 is built from 13 residues. The CDR3 DNA is TGTGCCAGCAGCTTGGACTGGAACTACGAGCAGTACTTC. It is translated as CASSLDWNYEQYF.

CDR3: CASSRTGPRNQPQHF. The DNA of the CDR3 is TGTGCCAGCAGCCGGACAGGGCCACGCAATCAGCCCCAGCATTTT. The rearrangement links TRBV28 to TRBJ1-5; 8 bases match TRBD1. Per germline, CDR1 MDHEN and CDR2 SYDVKM. The ends lost 6 bases at V and 2 bases at J; junction bases unmatched: 6. The CDR3 contains 15 residues. Full variable domain (remainder filled in from reference TRBV28 and TRBJ1-5): DVKVTQSSRYLVKRTGEKVFLECVQDMDHENMFWYRQDPGLGLRLIYFSYDVKMKEKGDIPEGYSVSREKKERFSLILESASTNQTSMYLCASSRTGPRNQPQHFGDGTRLSIL.

The V call is TRBV30, the J call TRBJ1-3, with D uncertain. Germline V gene sequence: CDR1 GTSNPN, CDR2 SVGIG (reference sequence). This CDR3 is 12 amino acids long. The V end was cut by 4 bases, the J end by 2 bases, with 6 bases between. The CDR3 DNA sequence: TGTGCCTGGAAAAAGGCTGGAAACACCATATATTTT. It is translated as CAWKKAGNTIYF.

The chain couples TRBV7-9 to TRBJ1-4; possibly TRBD1 for D (6 bases). Germline V CDR1 and CDR2: SEHNR, FQNEAQ (reference sequence). Trimming took 4 bases from V and 5 from J, leaving 14 bases between them. This CDR3 is built from 15 residues. For the CDR3, the DNA is TGTGCCAGCAGCTCCCCACAGGGAGGCAATGAAAAACTGTTTTTT. Its translation: CASSSPQGGNEKLFF. Filled out from reference TRBV7-9 and TRBJ1-4, the complete variable domain reads DTGVSQNPRHKITKRGQNVTFRCDPISEHNRLYWYRQTLGQGPEFLTYFQNEAQLEKSRLLSDRFSAERPKGSFSTLEIQRTEQGDSAMYLCASSSPQGGNEKLFFGSGTQLSVL.

Only one count was recorded for this clone. The V call is TRBV4-1, the J call TRBJ2-3; D call uncertain. The CDR3 sequence is 15 residues long. Trimming removed 2 bases from V and 1 base from J, with 10 bases in between. Germline CDR1 reads MGHRA; CDR2 reads YSYEKL. The CDR3 nucleotides read TGCGCCAGCAGCCAACCAGGATTAGGCACAGATACGCAGTATTTT. Translated: CASSQPGLGTDTQYF.

The chain carries TRBV4-1 and TRBJ1-4; D is perhaps TRBD1 (5 bases). The germline gives CDR1 MGHRA, CDR2 YSYEKL. The CDR3 consists of 17 residues. With 2 bases removed from V and 5 bases from J, the gap between germline ends came to 18 bases. The CDR3 DNA is TGCGCCAGCAGCCAACATCTTATTGGGACGGGAAATGAAAAACTGTTTTTT. As protein: CASSQHLIGTGNEKLFF.

The J gene is TRBJ1-6, the V gene TRBV6-6; D not certain. Germline CDR1 MNHNY, CDR2 SVGAGI (reference sequence). This CDR3 is built from 14 residues. Between the trimmed V and J ends, which lost 2 bases and 7 bases, there was a span of 9 bases. CDR3 DNA: TGTGCCAGCAGTTACGAGGGAGCCAATTCACCCCTCCACTTT. It translates to CASSYEGANSPLHF.

The chain has TRBV7-9 and TRBJ2-7; TRBD1 aligns across 9 bases. The CDR3 totals 14 residues. The germline gives CDR1 SEHNR, CDR2 FQNEAQ (reference sequence). The V segment lost 5 bases and the J segment 1 base; nucleotides outside the gene matches: 3. This CDR3 reads CASSRTGDSYEQYF. CDR3 DNA: TGTGCCAGCAGCCGGACAGGGGATTCCTACGAGCAGTACTTC.

This clone was picked up many times. The V call is TRBV4-3, the J call TRBJ2-2; 7 positions agree with TRBD1. Trimming took 1 base from V and 2 from J; bases not matched to a gene: 7. Germline CDR1 reads LGHNA; CDR2 reads YSLEER. CDR3 length equals 17 residues. The CDR3 nucleotides are TGCGCCAGCAGCCAAGGAGGGACAGAATTAAACACCGGGGAGCTGTTTTTT. Residues: CASSQGGTELNTGELFF.

This clone has only one observation. This chain joins TRBV15 and TRBJ1-4; D is uncertain. The CDR3 extends over 16 amino acids. Per germline, CDR1 LNHNV and CDR2 YYDKDF (reference sequence). V gave up 0 bases and J gave up 7 bases, with 15 bases separating them. CDR3 sequence reads: CATSRDQAGVGEKLFF. The CDR3, as DNA: TGTGCCACCAGCAGAGATCAGGCAGGAGTCGGTGAAAAACTGTTTTTT. The whole variable domain, filled in from reference TRBV15 and TRBJ1-4, reads DAMVIQNPRYQVTQFGKPVTLSCSQTLNHNVMYWYQQKSSQAPKLLFHYYDKDFNNEADTPDNFQSRRPNTSFCFLDIRSPGLGDTAMYLCATSRDQAGVGEKLFFGSGTQLSVL.

The chain couples TRBV5-1 to TRBJ2-7; D perhaps matches TRBD1 (6 bases). CDR1 is SGHRS, CDR2 YFSETQ, per germline. Deletions cut 0 bases from V and 0 bases from J, with 13 bases between. The CDR3 has 16 residues. CDR3 residues: CASSLVQGSSSYEQYF. The CDR3 nucleotides read TGCGCCAGCAGCTTGGTCCAGGGGTCAAGCTCCTACGAGCAGTACTTC.

This clone was recorded a few times. The rearrangement joins TRBV19 to TRBJ1-6; D is perhaps TRBD1 (5 bases). Germline CDR1 and CDR2: LNHDA and SQIVND (reference sequence). Between the trimmed V and J ends, which lost 8 bases and 10 bases, there was a span of 15 bases. This CDR3 has 13 residues. CDR3 loop: CASSAGQFSPLHF. The DNA for the CDR3 is TGTGCCAGTTCAGCAGGGCAGTTCTCACCCCTCCACTTT.

The CDR3 here is CASSQDEGAYGYTF. The DNA for the CDR3 is TGTGCCAGCAGCCAAGATGAGGGCGCCTATGGCTACACCTTC. The chain links TRBV4-2 to TRBJ1-2; D is undetermined. V was cut by 0 bases and J by 4 bases, with 9 bases left in between. The CDR3 length is 14 residues. Per the germline V gene, CDR1 is LGHNA and CDR2 is YNFKEQ.